This T cell receptor (beta chain) was recorded in a study of shared clonotypes between healthy human individuals. Study observations and caveats: Naive subsets typically showed greater estimated richness than memory subsets.

Germline CDR1 is SGHVS and CDR2 is FNYEAQ. Unmatched junction bases numbered 5, after V lost 1 base and J lost 7 bases. The CDR3 is made up of 15 amino acids. The assay was immunoSEQ multiplex PCR, and TCRdb's table has in-frame clones only and misses some. The sample contains over a million clones, under 99% of which appear only once. Comments on this clone: As yet, its antigen is unknown.

The receptor was isolated from a man aged 30-40 years in good health. The rearrangement uses TRBV7-6 and TRBJ2-1; 9 bases align to TRBD1. What was sequenced was naive CD4+ T cells sorted from blood. Subset: CD45RA+ positively selected. The CDR3 DNA follows: TGTGCCAGCAGCTTAGGACAGGGGGGAGGGAATGAGCAGTTCTTC. Amino acid sequence: CASSLGQGGGNEQFF.